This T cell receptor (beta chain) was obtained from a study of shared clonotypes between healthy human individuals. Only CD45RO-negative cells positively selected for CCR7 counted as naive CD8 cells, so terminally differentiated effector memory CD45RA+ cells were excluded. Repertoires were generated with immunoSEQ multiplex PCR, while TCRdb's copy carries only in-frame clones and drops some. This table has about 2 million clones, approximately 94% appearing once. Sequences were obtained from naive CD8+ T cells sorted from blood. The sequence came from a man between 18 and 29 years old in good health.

This chain's CDR3 is CASSVGGLAENEQFF. CDR3 nucleotide sequence: TGTGCCAGCAGCGTAGGAGGACTAGCGGAAAATGAGCAGTTCTTC. This chain links TRBV9 with TRBJ2-1; TRBD2 aligns across 10 bases. The germline V gene has CDR1 SGDLS and CDR2 YYNGEE. The CDR3 runs 15 residues. The V segment lost 0 bases and the J segment 7 bases; nucleotides outside the gene matches: 4.